The source of this T cell receptor beta chain is a study of blood T cell repertoires in COVID-19. Under the authors' procedure: Amplification of reference gene primers was used by the study to estimate nucleated cell counts. The data were produced by immunoSEQ multiplex PCR, yet TCRdb's version contains in-frame clones alone and is incomplete. V and J calls and clone size follow that table, whereas D and trimming were derived from the DNA. There are 150,000 or so clones in the sample; 75% to 90% occur only once, and 2.4% lies in the top ten. Trimming took 2 bases from V and 2 from J; bases not matched to a gene: 6. This CDR3 is built from 17 residues. The V gene's germline CDR1 is MGHRA and CDR2 YSYEKL.

Sample: peripheral blood. The sequence derives from a woman between 65 and 79 years old with acute or convalescent COVID-19. The gene calls are TRBV4-1 and TRBJ1-5; 10 nucleotides agree with TRBD1. The CDR3 is CASSQTVGTGGNQPQHF. DNA for the CDR3: TGCGCCAGCAGCCAAACGGTCGGGACAGGGGGCAATCAGCCCCAGCATTTT.